The T cell receptor beta chain under discussion was sequenced for a study of cytomegalovirus exposure and HLA in healthy donors. A remark on this clone: The antigen is unknown.

Study conclusions and caveats: Immune exposure was documented only through CMV serostatus. A few CMV-associated chains proved CMV antigen-specific in vitro.

Germline V gene lookup returns CDR1 MNHEY and CDR2 SVGAGI. Trimming left V 6 bases short and J 8 bases short, with 10 bases between. CDR3 length: 11 amino acids. This PCR relied on a set of 60 Vbeta primers and 13 Jbeta primers. This table comes from immunoSEQ multiplex PCR, and its TCRdb copy is limited to in-frame clones, with some not included. The table lists some 98,000 clones, roughly 76% of them singletons, with 2% to 3% in the top ten. The gene calls are TRBV6-5 and TRBJ1-2; possibly TRBD1 for D (5 bases). The sequenced sample consisted of PBMCs. The sequence was collected from a man between 45 and 60 years old in good health and CMV-seronegative. CDR3 sequence reads: CASSDSRGYTF. The DNA for the CDR3 is TGTGCCAGCAGCGACAGTCGCGGCTACACCTTC.